These T cell receptor beta chains were read from a single sample in a study of Graves' ophthalmopathy and Graves' hyperthyroidism. TCRdb reprocessed the multiplex PCR reads with MiXCR, giving one entry per CDR3 protein. In the table there are about 240,000 distinct CDR3 sequences, about 46% of which are singletons. Source material: peripheral blood. These receptors all stem from an adult man with Graves' ophthalmopathy. Each CDR3 is given with its conserved first and last residue. D genes are given only for firm matches. Not all rows give a size; the values are once, few, many and, for expanded clones, a class.

V gene	CDR3 length	clone size	J gene	D gene	CDR3 DNA	CDR3 protein
TRBV2	15	many	TRBJ1-5	-	TGTGCCAGCAGTGATGACGGGGGCGGCGGACAGCCCCAGCATTTT	CASSDDGGGGQPQHF
TRBV29-1	10	-	TRBJ2-7	-	TGCAGCGTTGAAGATCACGAGCAGTACTTC	CSVEDHEQYF
TRBV5-1	15	few	TRBJ1-4	TRBD1	TGCGCCAGCAGCTCGCCCGGGACAGATTCGCGGAAACTGTTTTTT	CASSSPGTDSRKLFF
TRBV7-2	17	-	TRBJ2-7	TRBD1	TGTGCCAGCAGCTTATCCGCAGGGGGAAGGAGCTCCTACGAGCAGTACTTC	CASSLSAGGRSSYEQYF
TRBV5-1	13	-	TRBJ1-1	TRBD1	TGCGCCAGCAGCGTAACCGGGACAGCTGAAGCTTTCTTT	CASSVTGTAEAFF
TRBV6-1	13	-	TRBJ2-7	TRBD1	TGTGCCAGCAGCGAAGGGACAGGGGACGAGCAGTACTTC	CASSEGTGDEQYF
TRBV3-1	15	-	TRBJ2-6	-	TGTGCCAGCAGCCAAGAGGGGGTCGGGGCCAACGTCCTGACTTTC	CASSQEGVGANVLTF
TRBV29-1	12	many	TRBJ2-7	-	TGCAGCGTTCGGTACGGGAGATACGAGCAGTACTTC	CSVRYGRYEQYF
TRBV19	14	few	TRBJ1-4	-	TGTGCCAGTAGTATCCAGGCAGCACCCGAAAAACTGTTTTTT	CASSIQAAPEKLFF
TRBV7-2	17	-	TRBJ2-3	-	TGTGCCAGCAGCTTAGCTCTGATAGTAGCGGGCACAGATACGCAGTATTTT	CASSLALIVAGTDTQYF
TRBV19	15	-	TRBJ2-7	-	TGTGCCAGTTCCCTCGTGGCAGGAAGCTCCTACGAGCAGTACTTC	CASSLVAGSSYEQYF
TRBV12-3/TRBV12-4	13	-	TRBJ2-2	TRBD1	TGTGCCAGCAGTAGACAGGGAGTCGGGGAGCTGTTTTTT	CASSRQGVGELFF
TRBV7-3	16	-	TRBJ2-2	TRBD2	TGTGCCAGCAGCTTAGGGGGAGGGCCGCACACCGGGGAGCTGTTTTTT	CASSLGGGPHTGELFF
TRBV7-2	14	-	TRBJ1-4	-	TGTGCCAGCAGCTTAGGGAGGCGCAATGAAAAACTGTTTTTT	CASSLGRRNEKLFF
TRBV20-1	16	-	TRBJ2-5	-	TGCAGTGCTAGACCTGCGTCGCGGGGGCTCCAAGAGACCCAGTACTTC	CSARPASRGLQETQYF
TRBV2	12	many	TRBJ2-7	TRBD1	TGTGCCAGCAGGGACAGGCCCTACGAGCAGTACTTC	CASRDRPYEQYF
TRBV15	15	-	TRBJ2-2	-	TGTGCCACCAGCGGTCCGGGGCGCGCGGGCGGGGAGCTGTTTTTT	CATSGPGRAGGELFF
TRBV2	14	-	TRBJ1-5	-	TGTGCCAGCAATGGGATGAATAGCAATCAGCCCCAGCATTTT	CASNGMNSNQPQHF
TRBV24-1	13	few	TRBJ1-4	-	TGTGCCACCAGCGACACGTTGGGTGAAAAACTGTTTTTT	CATSDTLGEKLFF
TRBV4-1	16	-	TRBJ1-1	TRBD1	TGCGCCAGCAGCCCCGGACAGGTCGGACCGAACACTGAAGCTTTCTTT	CASSPGQVGPNTEAFF
TRBV20-1	15	few	TRBJ2-2	TRBD2	TGCAGTGCTAGAGTCGGCGGGAGTCACACCGGGGAGCTGTTTTTT	CSARVGGSHTGELFF
TRBV28	14	-	TRBJ1-5	TRBD1	TGTGCCAGCAGTTTTAGAGGGGGCCGGCAGCCCCAGCATTTT	CASSFRGGRQPQHF
TRBV11-2	14	-	TRBJ2-7	-	TGTGCCAGCAGAGGTGGGGGGACTCCCTACGAGCAGTACTTC	CASRGGGTPYEQYF
TRBV20-1	17	-	TRBJ2-6	TRBD1	TGCAGTGCTAGAGATCTGACAGGGAGTCTGGGGGCCAACGTCCTGACTTTC	CSARDLTGSLGANVLTF
TRBV15	13	-	TRBJ2-7	-	TGTGCCACCAGCAGAGATCGGGATAGGGAGCAGTACTTC	CATSRDRDREQYF
TRBV4-3	13	-	TRBJ1-5	-	TGCGCCAGCAGCCAAGGGGGGTTTCAGCCCCAGCATTTT	CASSQGGFQPQHF
TRBV19	15	-	TRBJ2-3	TRBD2	TGTGCCAGTAGGGGGGAGCGGGAGGGCACAGATACGCAGTATTTT	CASRGEREGTDTQYF
TRBV11-2	15	few	TRBJ1-1	-	TGTGCCAGCAGCCTAGTACGGGGTTGGGGCACTGAAGCTTTCTTT	CASSLVRGWGTEAFF
TRBV6-5	14	-	TRBJ2-5	-	TGTGCCAGCAGTTACTTCGGTCTCCAAGAGACCCAGTACTTC	CASSYFGLQETQYF
TRBV7-9	16	-	TRBJ2-5	-	TGTGCCAGCAGTTACCTCTCCGGGGGGCTCCAAGAGACCCAGTACTTC	CASSYLSGGLQETQYF
TRBV5-1	16	few	TRBJ1-4	TRBD1	TGCGCCAGCAGCTTTGGTGACAGGGGCAATAATGAAAAACTGTTTTTT	CASSFGDRGNNEKLFF
TRBV2	14	-	TRBJ2-2	-	TGTGCCAGCAGGGGGGAGGTCGACATCGGGGAGCTGTTTTTT	CASRGEVDIGELFF
TRBV29-1	16	-	TRBJ2-2	TRBD2	TGCAGCGTTAAACCTAGCGGGACCCCCGGCACCGGGGAGCTGTTTTTT	CSVKPSGTPGTGELFF
TRBV20-1	14	-	TRBJ2-7	-	TGCAGTGCTAGAGATGGCAGGGGAGACTACGAGCAGTACTTC	CSARDGRGDYEQYF
TRBV9	12	-	TRBJ2-7	-	TGTGCCAGCAGCCAAAACAGGGGAGGCGCATACTTC	CASSQNRGGAYF
TRBV7-3	16	once	TRBJ2-2	TRBD2	TGTGCCAGCAGTCAGGGCGCGGGAGCGGGCACCGGGGAGCTGTTTTTT	CASSQGAGAGTGELFF
TRBV19	18	-	TRBJ2-5	TRBD2	TGTGCCAGTAGTATAGATCTGCCGGCTAGCGGGGTACAAGAGACCCAGTACTTC	CASSIDLPASGVQETQYF
TRBV9	16	-	TRBJ1-1	-	TGTGCCAGCAGCCCGAGTTTGTGGGGTACGGACACTGAAGCTTTCTTT	CASSPSLWGTDTEAFF
TRBV7-8	15	few	TRBJ1-5	TRBD1	TGTGCCAGCAGCCCGACAGGGTTGGGCAATCAGCCCCAGCATTTT	CASSPTGLGNQPQHF
TRBV6-5	14	-	TRBJ2-2	-	TGTGCCAGCACGACTACCGGGAACACCGGGGAGCTGTTTTTT	CASTTTGNTGELFF
TRBV10-1	15	-	TRBJ2-5	TRBD1	TGTGCCAGCAGGGTTCCGGGACAGGGGGTTGAGACCCAGTACTTC	CASRVPGQGVETQYF
TRBV20-1	14	-	TRBJ1-4	-	TGCAGTGCTAGTCGGGGGTTAGGCACTGAAAAACTGTTTTTT	CSASRGLGTEKLFF
TRBV27	14	-	TRBJ2-7	-	TGTGCCAGCAGTCGCCATGCGGATCCCTACGAGCAGTACTTC	CASSRHADPYEQYF
TRBV14	12	few	TRBJ2-7	TRBD2	TGTGCCAGCAGCCAAGGGGTAGCGGGGCAGTACTTC	CASSQGVAGQYF
TRBV5-4	13	-	TRBJ1-3	-	TGTGCCAGCAGCTTGGTGCAGATGAACACCATATATTTT	CASSLVQMNTIYF
TRBV5-4	13	-	TRBJ2-7	-	TGTGCCAGCAGCTTGGTGGCAGGCTACGAGCAGTACTTC	CASSLVAGYEQYF
TRBV6-5	14	once	TRBJ1-5	TRBD1	TGTGCCAGCAGTAACGGACAGGGCAATCAGCCCCAGCATTTT	CASSNGQGNQPQHF
TRBV7-9	16	few	TRBJ2-2	TRBD2	TGTGCCAGCAGCTCACGACTAGCGGGAGGGTCCGGGGAGCTGTTTTTT	CASSSRLAGGSGELFF
TRBV10-2	13	many	TRBJ1-2	-	TGCGCCAGCACCGCAGCAGGCGACTATGGCTACACCTTC	CASTAAGDYGYTF
TRBV25-1	12	-	TRBJ1-6	TRBD1	TGTGCTAGAATGACAGGGCATTCACCCCTCCACTTT	CARMTGHSPLHF
TRBV5-8	13	-	TRBJ2-7	-	TGTGCCAGCAGCCTCCAAGGGCTATGGGAGCAGTACTTC	CASSLQGLWEQYF
TRBV7-3	15	-	TRBJ1-1	-	TGTGCCAGCAGTTTTGGGGGAGGGGGGGTCACTGAAGCTTTCTTT	CASSFGGGGVTEAFF
TRBV9	13	few	TRBJ1-6	-	TGTGCCAGCAGCTTAGCAAGGGATTCACCCCTCCACTTT	CASSLARDSPLHF
TRBV4-1	16	-	TRBJ1-4	-	TGTGCCAGCAGCCAAGACGGCAGGGGTCCGGATGAAAAACTGTTTTTT	CASSQDGRGPDEKLFF